This TCR beta chain is from a study of T cell repertoires in cytomegalovirus infection. TCRdb reprocessed the reads with MiXCR, giving one entry per CDR3 protein. Found here are 450,000 to 600,000 distinct CDR3 sequences, roughly 12% of them singletons; the top ten hold 10% to 13%. The CDR3 has 11 amino acids. The germline CDR1 and CDR2 sequences are DFQATT and SNEGSKA (reference sequence). Deletions cut 3 bases from V and 8 bases from J, with 10 bases between. The receptor's source is a human donor in good health (CMV status not recorded). Some clones in this sample may be carry-over from other donors' samples. Sequencing was performed on PBMCs. J is TRBJ1-2 and V is TRBV20-1, with a tentative D call TRBD1 (5 bases). The CDR3 sequence is CSARTVNGYTF. DNA of the CDR3: TGCAGTGCTAGGACAGTCAACGGCTACACCTTC.